One sample yielded the 28 T cell receptor beta chains listed below, sequenced in a study of chemoradiotherapy in HPV16-positive cancers. Clones were read by immunoSEQ multiplex PCR, and TCRdb kept only the in-frame ones, dropping some. Among under 15,000 clones listed, 60% to 80% were seen once. Sampling was performed from a patient who underwent chemoradiotherapy. These receptors all come from a human donor with HPV-associated anogenital cancer.

The count of this clone is one. The CDR3, as DNA: TGTGCCAGCAGCTTCAGGGCGTACAATGAGCAGTTCTTC. As protein: CASSFRAYNEQFF. The J gene is TRBJ2-1, the V gene TRBV5-4; weak D call: TRBD1 (5 bases). The CDR3 loop spans 13 amino acids. Germline V CDR1 and CDR2: SGHNT, YYREEE (reference sequence). Trimming removed 2 bases at V and 4 bases at J, with 7 bases between.

V and J are TRBV6-5 and TRBJ2-7; D may correspond to TRBD1 or TRBD2 (5 bases each). The CDR3 is made up of 12 amino acids. Trimming left V 2 bases short and J 5 bases short, with 7 bases between. CDR1 and CDR2 from the germline V gene are MNHEY and SVGAGI. CDR3 nucleotide sequence: TGTGCCAGCAGTTACAGAGGGGACGAGCAGTACTTC. Protein sequence: CASSYRGDEQYF.

The chain combines TRBV28 with TRBJ2-3, with TRBD2 matching over 9 bases. The trim removed 7 bases at V and 2 bases at J, leaving 4 bases unmatched. The CDR3 is 14 amino acids. Germline assignment: CDR1 MDHEN and CDR2 SYDVKM. CDR3 protein: CASKREAYTDTQYF. The DNA of the CDR3 is TGTGCCAGCAAGCGGGAGGCGTACACAGATACGCAGTATTTT.

The chain has TRBV2 and TRBJ2-2; no definite D call. CDR1 is SNHLY, CDR2 FYNNEI, per germline. There are 16 residues in the CDR3. V gave up 3 bases and J gave up 0 bases, with 11 bases separating them. The CDR3 region has the DNA TGTGCCAGCAGTGAGGTTCGCATTTCGAACACCGGGGAGCTGTTTTTT. Protein product: CASSEVRISNTGELFF.

The chain carries TRBV19 and TRBJ2-3; 12 bases agree with TRBD2. Germline loops: CDR1 LNHDA, CDR2 SQIVND (reference sequence). J was trimmed by 4 bases and V by 5 bases; bases with no gene match: 7. The length of the CDR3 is 16 residues. CDR3 residues: CASSVPSGGGADTQYF. As DNA, the CDR3 is TGTGCCAGTAGTGTCCCTAGCGGGGGGGGAGCAGATACGCAGTATTTT. Variable domain in full (rest from reference TRBV19 and TRBJ2-3): DGGITQSPKYLFRKEGQNVTLSCEQNLNHDAMYWYRQDPGQGLRLIYYSQIVNDFQKGDIAEGYSVSREKKESFPLTVTSAQKNPTAFYLCASSVPSGGGADTQYFGPGTRLTVL.

This clone was seen a handful of times. V and J are TRBV15 and TRBJ2-5; no clear D gene. CDR1 and CDR2 (germline): LNHNV, YYDKDF (reference sequence). CDR3 length: 13 amino acids. Trimming pared 0 bases from V and 0 bases from J, leaving 2 bases between. The CDR3 here is CATSRDYQETQYF. CDR3 coding DNA: TGTGCCACCAGCAGAGATTACCAAGAGACCCAGTACTTC.

This clone is a singleton in its sample. At one end the junction does not follow the germline gene, possibly because of a read error. J is TRBJ2-2 and V is TRBV5-1, with 13 bases fitting TRBD2. The CDR3 is 17 amino acids. CDR1 is SGHRS and CDR2 is YFSETQ in the germline V gene. Here the CDR3 DNA reads TGCGCCAGCAGCTCGGGACTAGCGGGACAAGTCACCCGGGAGCTGTTTTTT. Its protein is CASSSGLAGQVTRELFF.

By frequency in the sample, this clone is medium-sized. The chain has TRBV9 and TRBJ1-2; D might be TRBD1 (6 bases). CDR1 and CDR2 (germline): SGDLS, YYNGEE. The CDR3 covers 15 residues. V lost 0 bases and J 2 bases, leaving 11 bases between the germline ends. The DNA of the CDR3 is TGTGCCAGCAGCGTAGGGGGGGCTATGAACTATGGCTACACCTTC. This gives the protein CASSVGGAMNYGYTF.

This clone appeared a few times. The chain is built from TRBV28 and TRBJ2-2, with 10 positions matching TRBD2. This CDR3 has 15 amino acids. Germline CDR1 and CDR2: MDHEN and SYDVKM. V was clipped by 7 bases and J by 4 bases; unmatched bases: 6. CDR3 region: CASNLAGVVTGELFF. CDR3 sequence (DNA): TGTGCCAGCAACCTAGCGGGAGTAGTCACCGGGGAGCTGTTTTTT.

The chain employs TRBV19 and TRBJ2-1, with D perhaps matching TRBD1 or TRBD2 (5 bases each). Germline V gene sequence: CDR1 LNHDA, CDR2 SQIVND (reference sequence). V dropped 1 base and J dropped 2 bases, with 12 bases sitting between them. The CDR3 is 16 residues long. CDR3 amino acids: CASSIVGGIAYNEQFF. CDR3 DNA: TGTGCCAGTAGTATAGTTGGGGGTATCGCCTACAATGAGCAGTTCTTC. Complete variable domain (other parts from reference TRBV19 and TRBJ2-1): DGGITQSPKYLFRKEGQNVTLSCEQNLNHDAMYWYRQDPGQGLRLIYYSQIVNDFQKGDIAEGYSVSREKKESFPLTVTSAQKNPTAFYLCASSIVGGIAYNEQFFGPGTRLTVL.

This clone showed up just a few times. The rearrangement uses TRBV30 and TRBJ2-5; weak D call: TRBD2 (6 bases). The germline V gene encodes CDR1 GTSNPN and CDR2 SVGIG (reference sequence). The CDR3 is 13 residues long. V was trimmed by 3 bases and J by 0 bases, leaving 8 bases between them. The CDR3 region is CAWRLAYQETQYF. Written as DNA, the CDR3 is TGTGCCTGGAGACTAGCTTACCAAGAGACCCAGTACTTC.

The genes are TRBV9 and TRBJ1-4, with TRBD1 matching over 8 bases. Germline values: CDR1 SGDLS, CDR2 YYNGEE. The length of the CDR3 is 14 residues. Trimming took 0 bases from V and 7 from J; bases not matched to a gene: 2. The CDR3 DNA is TGTGCCAGCAGCGTAGCAGGGGGCGCTGAAAAACTGTTTTTT. It translates to CASSVAGGAEKLFF.

This clone appeared a few times. The V and J genes are TRBV19 and TRBJ1-1; TRBD1 might be the D (5 bases). Between the trimmed V and J ends, which lost 4 bases and 1 base, there was a span of 19 bases. CDR1 and CDR2 from the germline V gene are LNHDA and SQIVND (reference sequence). CDR3 length: 17 residues. The CDR3 here is CASSKSRGGGRNTEAFF. The CDR3 coding sequence is TGTGCCAGTAGTAAAAGCCGGGGCGGGGGTCGGAACACTGAAGCTTTCTTT.

This chain joins TRBV6-6 and TRBJ2-7, with 8 bases aligning to TRBD1. Germline V gene lookup returns CDR1 MNHNY and CDR2 SVGAGI (reference sequence). The CDR3 is 16 residues long. V lost 7 bases and J lost 3; bases outside the gene matches: 14. The CDR3 region is CASNGQGKSISYEQYF. The CDR3 DNA reads as TGTGCCAGCAACGGACAGGGAAAAAGTATTAGCTACGAGCAGTACTTC.

This chain connects TRBV11-2 to TRBJ2-1; weak D call: TRBD2 (6 bases). CDR1 and CDR2 from the germline V gene are SGHAT and FQNNGV. V lost 4 bases and J lost 1, with 8 bases in between. The CDR3 runs to 14 residues. The CDR3 DNA sequence: TGTGCCAGCAGCTCTCTAGCGTCCTACAATGAGCAGTTCTTC. Its translation is CASSSLASYNEQFF.

The chain recombines TRBV27 with TRBJ1-2; a possible D gene is TRBD1 (6 bases). The CDR3 has 15 amino acids. V lost 2 bases to trimming and J lost 0 bases, with 10 bases between them. Germline V gene data show CDR1 as MNHEY and CDR2 as SMNVEV (reference sequence). CDR3 loop: CASSLGGSTNYGYTF. DNA for the CDR3: TGTGCCAGCAGTTTAGGGGGCTCCACTAACTATGGCTACACCTTC.

The rearrangement links TRBV11-2 to TRBJ2-3; no clear D. Deletions cut 1 base from V and 0 bases from J, with 11 bases between. CDR1 is SGHAT and CDR2 is FQNNGV in the germline V gene. The CDR3 loop spans 16 amino acids. The CDR3 DNA reads as TGTGCCAGCAGCTTAGTGGTCGGTTCTAGCACAGATACGCAGTATTTT. Translating it yields CASSLVVGSSTDTQYF. Full variable domain (rest looked up from reference TRBV11-2 and TRBJ2-3): EAGVAQSPRYKIIEKRQSVAFWCNPISGHATLYWYQQILGQGPKLLIQFQNNGVVDDSQLPKDRFSAERLKGVDSTLKIQPAKLEDSAVYLCASSLVVGSSTDTQYFGPGTRLTVL.

This chain links TRBV5-6 with TRBJ2-3, with 13 positions matching TRBD2. Germline-derived CDR1 and CDR2 are SGHDT and YYEEEE. The CDR3 contains 18 residues. J lost 1 base, V lost 4 bases, and 9 bases had no gene match. The chain's CDR3 is CASSRFYGTSGGTDTQYF. The CDR3 DNA is TGTGCCAGCAGCAGGTTTTACGGGACTAGCGGGGGCACAGATACGCAGTATTTT.

This chain uses TRBV4-3 with TRBJ2-3; 9 bases fit TRBD1. Germline V gives CDR1 LGHNA, CDR2 YSLEER. CDR3 length equals 16 residues. The V segment lost 0 bases and the J segment 5 bases; nucleotides outside the gene matches: 6. CDR3 coding DNA: TGCGCCAGCAGCCAAGATTCTCACAGGGGGCTAGATACGCAGTATTTT. This encodes CASSQDSHRGLDTQYF.

This clone has just a few counts. This chain links TRBV29-1 with TRBJ1-1; D ambiguous. The CDR3 extends over 11 amino acids. In germline, CDR1 is SQVTM, CDR2 ANQGSEA. The V end was cut by 8 bases, the J end by 5 bases, with 12 bases between. The CDR3 nucleotides read TGCAGCTCAAACGTGGGGACTGAAGCTTTCTTT. Its protein product is CSSNVGTEAFF.

CDR3 sequence: CASSFPTSGRNYNEQFF. The CDR3 DNA sequence: TGTGCCAGCAGTTTTCCGACTAGCGGGAGAAATTACAATGAGCAGTTCTTC. V and J are TRBV27 and TRBJ2-1; 12 bases align to TRBD2. This CDR3 is built from 17 residues. J gave up 4 bases and V 3 bases, and 7 bases lay outside the gene matches. Germline V gene lookup returns CDR1 MNHEY and CDR2 SMNVEV (reference sequence).

This rearrangement joins TRBV30 to TRBJ2-7, with 14 nucleotides matching TRBD2. CDR1 and CDR2 (germline): GTSNPN, SVGIG (reference sequence). V trimming: 3 bases; J trimming: 2 bases; junction bases outside the gene matches: 6. This CDR3 has 16 amino acids. CDR3 residues: CAWRGLAGGPPYEQYF. In DNA form, the CDR3 reads TGTGCCTGGAGAGGACTAGCGGGAGGTCCTCCCTACGAGCAGTACTTC.

The chain carries TRBV2 and TRBJ1-1, with unresolved D. The germline gives CDR1 SNHLY, CDR2 FYNNEI. V gave up 4 bases and J gave up 1 base, with 7 bases separating them. This CDR3 has 13 residues. The CDR3 nucleotides read TGTGCCAGCAGTGGAGACGGGAACACTGAAGCTTTCTTT. Protein: CASSGDGNTEAFF.

This sequence joins TRBV7-8 and TRBJ1-6, with D uncertain. The CDR3 is 16 amino acids. CDR1 SGHVS and CDR2 FQNEAQ come from the germline V gene. With 1 base removed from V and 6 bases from J, the gap between germline ends came to 13 bases. This chain's CDR3 is CASSLVGQNFNSPLHF. CDR3 sequence (DNA): TGTGCCAGCAGCTTAGTTGGCCAAAATTTTAATTCACCCCTCCACTTT.

This chain links TRBV12-5 with TRBJ2-5; 8 bases are shared with TRBD1. Trimming removed 7 bases from V and 5 bases from J; junction bases left unmatched: 9. The length of the CDR3 is 14 residues. Germline CDR1 is LGHNT and CDR2 is FRNRAP. The chain's CDR3 is CASAPGQAWETQYF. The CDR3 coding sequence is TGTGCTAGTGCCCCGGGACAGGCGTGGGAGACCCAGTACTTC. Based on the CDR3 plus reference TRBV12-5 and TRBJ2-5, the full variable domain is DARVTQTPRHKVTEMGQEVTMRCQPILGHNTVFWYRQTMMQGLELLAYFRNRAPLDDSGMPKDRFSAEMPDATLATLKIQPSEPRDSAVYFCASAPGQAWETQYFGPGTRLLVL.

This clone was detected a few times. The chain is built from TRBV30 and TRBJ1-2; the match to TRBD1 covers 9 bases. CDR3 length: 11 residues. Trimming took 3 bases from V and 8 from J; bases not matched to a gene: 1. Germline CDR1 and CDR2: GTSNPN and SVGIG (reference sequence). This CDR3 reads CAWSTGGGYTF. The CDR3 coding sequence is TGTGCCTGGAGCACAGGGGGCGGCTACACCTTC.

CDR3 protein: CASSVLATDTQYF. Here the CDR3 DNA reads TGTGCCAGCAGCGTGCTTGCCACAGATACGCAGTATTTT. The V gene is TRBV9, the J gene TRBJ2-3; D gene uncertain. Trimming left V 2 bases short and J 2 bases short, with 6 bases between. CDR1 and CDR2 (germline): SGDLS, YYNGEE. The CDR3 loop spans 13 amino acids.

The chain is built from TRBV7-9 and TRBJ1-1; D uncertain. This CDR3 is 13 amino acids long. Germline loops: CDR1 SEHNR, CDR2 FQNEAQ (reference sequence). The ends were cut back, 7 bases at V and 3 bases at J, with 12 bases in the middle. The CDR3 DNA reads as TGTGCCAGCACTCAGACCACCTACACTGAAGCTTTCTTT. This translates into CASTQTTYTEAFF.